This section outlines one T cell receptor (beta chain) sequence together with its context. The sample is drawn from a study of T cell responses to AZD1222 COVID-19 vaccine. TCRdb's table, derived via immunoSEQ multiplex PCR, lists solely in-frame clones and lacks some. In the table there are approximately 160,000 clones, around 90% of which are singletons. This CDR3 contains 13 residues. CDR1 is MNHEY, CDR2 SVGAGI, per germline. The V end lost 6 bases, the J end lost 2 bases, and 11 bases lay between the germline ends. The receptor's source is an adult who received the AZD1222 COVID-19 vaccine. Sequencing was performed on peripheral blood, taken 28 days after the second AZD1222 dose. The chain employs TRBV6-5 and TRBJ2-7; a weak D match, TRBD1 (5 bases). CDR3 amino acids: CASRPPTAYEQYF. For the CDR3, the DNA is TGTGCCAGCAGGCCCCCGACAGCCTACGAGCAGTACTTC.